The 16 T cell receptor beta chains given below trace back to one sample, sequenced in a study of T cell responses to AZD1222 COVID-19 vaccine. The protocol was immunoSEQ multiplex PCR, while the TCRdb copy is restricted to in-frame clones and leaves out a portion. The profile covers 190,000 or so clones, with roughly 92% appearing a single time and 0.9% to 1.1% taken by the ten largest. The sequenced sample was peripheral blood, obtained 28 days after the second AZD1222 dose. The source of these receptors is an adult who received the AZD1222 COVID-19 vaccine.

The chain uses TRBV10-3 and TRBJ1-6, with no clear D. The CDR3 sequence is 15 residues long. Trimming left V 3 bases short and J 8 bases short, with 14 bases between. The germline CDR1 and CDR2 sequences are ENHRY and SYGVKD. DNA for the CDR3: TGTGCCATCAGTGAAGCCGGGAGCAATTATTCACCCCTCCACTTT. Its protein is CAISEAGSNYSPLHF.

The chain combines TRBV19 with TRBJ1-4, with a tentative D call TRBD1 (5 bases). V dropped 5 bases and J dropped 3 bases, with 13 bases sitting between them. Germline V lookup: CDR1 LNHDA, CDR2 SQIVND (reference sequence). The length of the CDR3 is 15 residues. CDR3: CASSPLTAANEKLFF. The CDR3 nucleotides are TGTGCCAGTAGTCCCTTGACAGCAGCTAATGAAAAACTGTTTTTT.

The chain carries TRBV11-3 and TRBJ2-1, with D hard to call. The CDR3 covers 15 residues. V lost 2 bases to trimming and J lost 0 bases, with 8 bases between them. Germline V lookup: CDR1 SGHNT, CDR2 YENEEA. In DNA, the CDR3 is TGTGCCAGCAGCTTACAAAGCAGCTCCTACAATGAGCAGTTCTTC. Amino acid sequence: CASSLQSSSYNEQFF. Using reference TRBV11-3 and TRBJ2-1 for the parts outside the CDR3, the full variable domain is EAGVVQSPRYKIIEKKQPVAFWCNPISGHNTLYWYLQNLGQGPELLIRYENEEAVDDSQLPKDRFSAERLKGVDSTLKIQPAELGDSAVYLCASSLQSSSYNEQFFGPGTRLTVL.

Only one count was recorded for this clone. The chain's CDR3 is CSVEDLQGGTQYF. In DNA, the CDR3 is TGCAGCGTTGAAGATCTTCAAGGGGGGACCCAGTACTTC. V and J are TRBV29-1 and TRBJ2-5; tentative D call: TRBD1 (6 bases). The germline V and J ends were trimmed by 0 bases and 7 bases, with 12 bases remaining between them. CDR1 is SQVTM, CDR2 ANQGSEA, per germline. This CDR3 is 13 amino acids long.

The chain uses TRBV7-8 and TRBJ1-5; D is unresolved. Germline assignment: CDR1 SGHVS and CDR2 FQNEAQ. The V end lost 5 bases, the J end lost 4 bases, and 9 bases lay between the germline ends. The CDR3 is made up of 13 amino acids. CDR3 nucleotide sequence: TGTGCCAGCAGCATTACTGAGAATCAGCCCCAGCATTTT. It specifies CASSITENQPQHF.

A word on this clone: Other DNA sequences in this sample translate to the same CDR3. The rearrangement links TRBV7-2 to TRBJ1-3, with D perhaps matching TRBD1 (5 bases). The V gene's germline CDR1 is SGHTA and CDR2 FQGNSA. V was pared by 5 bases and J by 0 bases, with 8 bases between. The CDR3 runs 14 residues. The CDR3 loop reads CASSQDSSGNTIYF. The CDR3 DNA sequence: TGTGCCAGCAGCCAAGACAGCTCTGGAAACACCATATATTTT.

This chain links TRBV7-9 with TRBJ1-2; no firm D call. The germline gives CDR1 SEHNR, CDR2 FQNEAQ (reference sequence). The CDR3 spans 15 residues. V gave up 1 base and J gave up 4 bases, with 13 bases separating them. The CDR3 nucleotides are TGTGCCAGCAGCTTAGGGGAGCCGAGTCCCTATGGCTACACCTTC. Amino acid sequence: CASSLGEPSPYGYTF.

The rearrangement uses TRBV5-1 and TRBJ1-4; unclear D gene. Per germline, CDR1 SGHRS and CDR2 YFSETQ. V lost 0 bases and J lost 5, with 11 bases in between. The CDR3 length is 15 residues. CDR3 DNA sequence: TGCGCCAGCAGCTTGGGCAGTTTCAGGAATGAAAAACTGTTTTTT. Amino acid sequence: CASSLGSFRNEKLFF.

The rearrangement links TRBV5-1 to TRBJ1-1; 7 bases are a match to TRBD1. This CDR3 has 14 amino acids. V trimming: 5 bases; J trimming: 1 base; junction bases outside the gene matches: 5. The germline gives CDR1 SGHRS, CDR2 YFSETQ. CDR3 bases: TGCGCCAGCAGACAGGGGTTGGGGAACACTGAAGCTTTCTTT. Protein product: CASRQGLGNTEAFF.

This chain connects TRBV7-9 to TRBJ2-7; no clear D gene. Germline values: CDR1 SEHNR, CDR2 FQNEAQ (reference sequence). Trimming pared 2 bases from V and 3 bases from J, leaving 5 bases between. The CDR3 extends over 12 amino acids. CDR3 in amino acids: CASSLSSYEQYF. CDR3 bases: TGTGCCAGCAGCTTATCGAGCTACGAGCAGTACTTC.

In its sample, this clone was seen once. The CDR3 coding sequence is TGTGCCACCTGCGTGAGTACCGGGGAGCTGTTTTTT. Its translation: CATCVSTGELFF. The V call is TRBV28, the J call TRBJ2-2; D gene ambiguous. V was clipped by 10 bases and J by 5 bases, with 11 bases between them. The CDR3 is 12 amino acids. Germline CDR1 and CDR2: MDHEN and SYDVKM.

The chain uses TRBV10-1 and TRBJ2-2; tentatively, D is TRBD1 (6 bases). With 6 bases removed from V and 1 base from J, the gap between germline ends came to 12 bases. Germline loops: CDR1 WNHNN, CDR2 SYGVQD (reference sequence). The CDR3 loop spans 15 amino acids. The CDR3 nucleotides are TGCGCCAGCAGCACCTCGACAGGGAACACCGGGGAGCTGTTTTTT. Its translation is CASSTSTGNTGELFF.

The J gene is TRBJ2-1, the V gene TRBV4-2; the D gene could be TRBD1 or TRBD2 (6 bases each). This CDR3 is built from 16 residues. Germline V gene sequence: CDR1 LGHNA, CDR2 YNFKEQ. V shed 0 bases and J shed 0 bases, with 9 bases lying between them. CDR3 protein: CASSQEGGYSYNEQFF. The CDR3 bases are TGTGCCAGCAGCCAAGAAGGGGGGTACTCCTACAATGAGCAGTTCTTC.

V usage is TRBV5-1 and J usage is TRBJ2-7; perhaps TRBD1 as D (5 bases). V lost 4 bases to trimming and J lost 5 bases, with 16 bases between them. In germline, CDR1 is SGHRS, CDR2 YFSETQ. The CDR3 has 14 residues. The CDR3 DNA reads TGCGCCAGCAGCCCCCTGGGCAGGGTCGACGAGCAGTACTTC. Translation: CASSPLGRVDEQYF.

The genes are TRBV3-1 (or the pseudogene TRBV3-2) and TRBJ2-5, with D uncertain. The V end lost 1 base, the J end lost 4 bases, and 4 bases lay between the germline ends. Germline V gene sequence: CDR1 LGHDT, CDR2 YNNKEL (reference sequence). This CDR3 contains 12 residues. The CDR3 nucleotides read TGTGCCAGCAGCCAAGTATCAGAGACCCAGTACTTC. It encodes CASSQVSETQYF.

V usage is TRBV11-1 and J usage is TRBJ1-5; D gene unclear. CDR3 length: 13 amino acids. The V end was cut by 3 bases, the J end by 6 bases, with 9 bases between. The germline CDR1 and CDR2 sequences are SGHAT and FQDESV (reference sequence). The CDR3 here is CASSFVSGQPQHF. For the CDR3, the DNA is TGTGCCAGCAGCTTTGTAAGTGGTCAGCCCCAGCATTTT.